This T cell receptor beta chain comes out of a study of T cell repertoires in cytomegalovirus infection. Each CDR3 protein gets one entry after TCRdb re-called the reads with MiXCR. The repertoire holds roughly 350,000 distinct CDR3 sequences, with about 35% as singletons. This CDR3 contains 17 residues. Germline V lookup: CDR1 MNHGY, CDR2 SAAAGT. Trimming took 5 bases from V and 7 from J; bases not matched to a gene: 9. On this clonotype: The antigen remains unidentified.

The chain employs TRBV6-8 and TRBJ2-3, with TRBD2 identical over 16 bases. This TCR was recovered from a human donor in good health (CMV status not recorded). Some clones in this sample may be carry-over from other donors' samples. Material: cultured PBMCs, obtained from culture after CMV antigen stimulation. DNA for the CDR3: TGTGCCAGCAGTCCGGGACTAGCGGGAGGGGCCCAATATACGCAGTATTTT. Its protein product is CASSPGLAGGAQYTQYF.